This section outlines one T cell receptor beta chain sequence together with its context. Its matching antigen is unknown. TCRdb's copy holds only in-frame clones and misses some; the assay was immunoSEQ multiplex PCR. The sample lists about 14,000 clones, approximately 49% occurring once. Cells of the mixed lymphocyte reaction were cocultured at 37 degrees C for six to seven days. The data belong to a study of siplizumab effects on memory and regulatory T cells. Looking at the study overall: Paired setups tested mixed lymphocyte reactions with around 1 ug/mL siplizumab or no drug.

Study conclusions and caveats: Alloreactive sequences from unstimulated CD4+ memory cells fell significantly with siplizumab. Whether proliferating Tregs in siplizumab cultures suppress was not functionally confirmed.

Germline V gene data show CDR1 as MNHEY and CDR2 as SVGAGI. This CDR3 contains 12 residues. Trimming left V 5 bases short and J 4 bases short, with 9 bases between. This clonotype originated in a human donor in good health; the cells came from an allogeneic mixed lymphocyte reaction. Sequencing was carried out using CFSE-low (dividing) CD4+ T cells sorted from an allogeneic mixed lymphocyte reaction. The chain is built from TRBV6-5 and TRBJ2-7, with D uncertain. CDR3 in amino acids: CASSDQLYEQYF. As DNA, the CDR3 is TGTGCCAGCAGTGACCAGTTATACGAGCAGTACTTC.